This record looks at one T cell receptor (beta chain) sequence and its context. Its antigen is unidentified. The sample originates from a study of OX40 agonist ivuxolimab in advanced cancers. The CDR3 sequence is 15 residues long. CDR1 and CDR2 (germline): MDHEN, SYDVKM. V lost 6 bases, J lost 1 base, and 15 bases lay in between. The protocol was immunoSEQ multiplex PCR, while the TCRdb copy is restricted to in-frame clones and leaves out a portion. The sample lists about 76,000 clones, about 85% occurring once. Notes on the study in general: In the 0.1 to 3.0 mg/kg range, CD4+ and CD8+ blood T cells had expanded clonally by week 6. On average, CD8+ T cells had more expanded clones than CD4+.

The origin of this receptor is an adult with an advanced solid tumor such as melanoma, head and neck, liver or kidney cancer. The sample here was CD4+ or CD8+ T cells sorted from blood, taken in a trial of the OX40 agonist ivuxolimab. The chain has TRBV28 and TRBJ1-1, with D hard to call. The CDR3 is CASSPRLGGNTEAFF. The CDR3 region has the DNA TGTGCCAGCAGCCCGAGGTTAGGTGGGAACACTGAAGCTTTCTTT.